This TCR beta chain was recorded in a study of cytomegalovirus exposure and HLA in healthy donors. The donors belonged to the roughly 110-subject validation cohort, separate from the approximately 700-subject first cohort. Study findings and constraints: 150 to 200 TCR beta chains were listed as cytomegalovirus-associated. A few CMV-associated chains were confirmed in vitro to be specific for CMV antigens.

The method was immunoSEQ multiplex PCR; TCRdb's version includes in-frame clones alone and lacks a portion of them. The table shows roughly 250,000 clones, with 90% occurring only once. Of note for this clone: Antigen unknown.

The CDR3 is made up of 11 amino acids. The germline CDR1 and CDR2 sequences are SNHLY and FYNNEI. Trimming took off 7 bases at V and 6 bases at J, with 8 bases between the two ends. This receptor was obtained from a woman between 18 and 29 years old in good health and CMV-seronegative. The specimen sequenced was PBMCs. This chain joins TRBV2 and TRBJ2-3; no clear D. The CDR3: CASTPLDTQYF. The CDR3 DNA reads TGTGCCAGCACCCCATTGGATACGCAGTATTTT.